The TCR beta chain under discussion was sequenced for a study of OX40 agonist ivuxolimab in advanced cancers. The study, taken as a whole, reports: Expansion of clones was among the lowest in partial responders at 0.1-3.0 mg/kg.

This clone was counted a single time. Its antigen remains unknown. The CDR3 is 16 residues long. Germline V gene lookup returns CDR1 KGHSH and CDR2 LQKENI. Trimming pared 0 bases from V and 1 base from J, leaving 11 bases between. Generated by immunoSEQ multiplex PCR, the TCRdb table keeps only in-frame clones and is missing some. The sample has over 45,000 clones; approximately 83% are singletons. V is TRBV18 and J is TRBJ2-3, with TRBD2 as a possible D gene (6 bases). The sequence was collected from an adult with an advanced solid tumor such as melanoma, head and neck, liver or kidney cancer. Sequenced material: CD4+ or CD8+ T cells sorted from blood, taken in a trial of the OX40 agonist ivuxolimab. The CDR3 spells CASSPPGGSGTDTQYF. CDR3 sequence (DNA): TGTGCCAGCTCACCACCCGGGGGAAGTGGCACAGATACGCAGTATTTT.